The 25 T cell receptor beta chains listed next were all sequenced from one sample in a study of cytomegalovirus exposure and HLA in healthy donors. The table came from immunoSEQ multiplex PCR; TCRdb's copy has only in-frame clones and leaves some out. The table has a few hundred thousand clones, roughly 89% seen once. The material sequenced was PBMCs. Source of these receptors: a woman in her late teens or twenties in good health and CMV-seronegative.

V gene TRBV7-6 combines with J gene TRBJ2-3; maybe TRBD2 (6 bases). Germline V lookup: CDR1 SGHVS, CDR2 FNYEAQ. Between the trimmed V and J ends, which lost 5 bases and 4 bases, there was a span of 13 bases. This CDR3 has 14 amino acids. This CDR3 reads CASSRGTASDTQYF. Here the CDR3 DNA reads TGTGCCAGCAGCCGGGGGACGGCCTCAGATACGCAGTATTTT.

CDR3 DNA: TGTGCCAGCAGCCTCGGGGTGCATGAGCAGTTCTTC. Amino acid sequence: CASSLGVHEQFF. The J gene is TRBJ2-1, the V gene TRBV7-9, with a tentative D call TRBD2 (5 bases). This CDR3 is 12 amino acids long. The germline V gene encodes CDR1 SEHNR and CDR2 FQNEAQ (reference sequence). Trimming removed 5 bases at V and 8 bases at J, with 10 bases between.

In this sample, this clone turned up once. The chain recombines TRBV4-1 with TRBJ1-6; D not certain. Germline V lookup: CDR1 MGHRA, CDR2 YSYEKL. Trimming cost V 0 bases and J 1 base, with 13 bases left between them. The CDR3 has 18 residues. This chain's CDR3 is CASSQEGGIYSYNSPLHF. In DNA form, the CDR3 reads TGCGCCAGCAGCCAAGAAGGAGGAATCTATTCCTATAATTCACCCCTCCACTTT.

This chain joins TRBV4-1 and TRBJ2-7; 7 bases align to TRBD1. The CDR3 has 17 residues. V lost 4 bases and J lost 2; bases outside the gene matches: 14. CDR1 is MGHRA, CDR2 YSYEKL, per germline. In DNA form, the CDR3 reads TGCGCCAGCAGCCTCCAACTACACGGGACAGCTACCTACGAGCAGTACTTC. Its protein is CASSLQLHGTATYEQYF.

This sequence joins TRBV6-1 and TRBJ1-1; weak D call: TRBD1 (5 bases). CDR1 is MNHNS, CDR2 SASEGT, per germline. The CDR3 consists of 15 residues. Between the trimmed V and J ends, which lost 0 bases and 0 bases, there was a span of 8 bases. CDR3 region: CASSEARVVNTEAFF. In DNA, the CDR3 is TGTGCCAGCAGTGAAGCCAGGGTCGTGAACACTGAAGCTTTCTTT.

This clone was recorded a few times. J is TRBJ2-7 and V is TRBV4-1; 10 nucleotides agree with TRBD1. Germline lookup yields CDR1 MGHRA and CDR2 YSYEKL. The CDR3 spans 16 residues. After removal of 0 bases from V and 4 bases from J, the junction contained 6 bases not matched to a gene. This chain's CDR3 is CASSQESWGQGYEQYF. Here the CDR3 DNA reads TGCGCCAGCAGCCAAGAATCCTGGGGACAGGGGTACGAGCAGTACTTC.

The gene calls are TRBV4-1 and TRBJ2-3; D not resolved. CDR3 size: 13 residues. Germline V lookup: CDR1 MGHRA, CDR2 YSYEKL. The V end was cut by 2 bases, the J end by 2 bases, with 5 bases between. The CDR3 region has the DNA TGCGCCAGCAGCCAATCCATCACAGATACGCAGTATTTT. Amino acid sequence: CASSQSITDTQYF.

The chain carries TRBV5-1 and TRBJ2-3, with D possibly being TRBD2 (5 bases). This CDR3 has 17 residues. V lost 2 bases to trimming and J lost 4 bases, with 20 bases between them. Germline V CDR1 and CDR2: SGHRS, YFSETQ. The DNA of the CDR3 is TGCGCCAGCAGCTTCCAGGCGGGCAGCGAGATTCCAGATACGCAGTATTTT. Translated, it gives CASSFQAGSEIPDTQYF.

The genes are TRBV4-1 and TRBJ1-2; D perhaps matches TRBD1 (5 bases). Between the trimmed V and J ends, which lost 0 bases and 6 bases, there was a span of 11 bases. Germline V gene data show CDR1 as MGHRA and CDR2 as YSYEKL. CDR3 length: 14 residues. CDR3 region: CASSQERAGNGYTF. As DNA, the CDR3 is TGCGCCAGCAGCCAAGAAAGGGCAGGGAATGGCTACACCTTC.

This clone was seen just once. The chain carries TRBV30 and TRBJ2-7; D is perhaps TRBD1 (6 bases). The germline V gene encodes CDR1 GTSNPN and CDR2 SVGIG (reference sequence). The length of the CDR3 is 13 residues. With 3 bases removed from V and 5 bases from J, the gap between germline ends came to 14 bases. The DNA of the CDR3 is TGTGCCTGGAGACAGTGGGGGCGCGACGAGCAGTACTTC. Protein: CAWRQWGRDEQYF.

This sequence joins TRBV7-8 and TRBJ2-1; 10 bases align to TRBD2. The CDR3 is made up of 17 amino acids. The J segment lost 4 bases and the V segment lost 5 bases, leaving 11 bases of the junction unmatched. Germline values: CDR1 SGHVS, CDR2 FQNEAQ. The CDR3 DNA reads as TGTGCCAGCAGCCCGGACCGGTTGACTAGCGGGTACAATGAGCAGTTCTTC. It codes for CASSPDRLTSGYNEQFF.

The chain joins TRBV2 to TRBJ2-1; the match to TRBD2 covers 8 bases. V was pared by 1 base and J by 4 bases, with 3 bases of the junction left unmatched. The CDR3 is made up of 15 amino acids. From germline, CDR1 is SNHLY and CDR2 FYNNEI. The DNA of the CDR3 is TGTGCCAGCAGTGAAGAACTAGCGGCTTACAATGAGCAGTTCTTC. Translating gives CASSEELAAYNEQFF.

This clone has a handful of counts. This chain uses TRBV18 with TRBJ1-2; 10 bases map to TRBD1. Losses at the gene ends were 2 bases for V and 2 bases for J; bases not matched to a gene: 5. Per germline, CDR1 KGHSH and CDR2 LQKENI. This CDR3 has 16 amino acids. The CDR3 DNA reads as TGTGCCAGCTCACCAGCGACAGGGGGCGGGAACTATGGCTACACCTTC. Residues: CASSPATGGGNYGYTF. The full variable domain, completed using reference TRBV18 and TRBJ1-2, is NAGVMQNPRHLVRRRGQEARLRCSPMKGHSHVYWYRQLPEEGLKFMVYLQKENIIDESGMPKERFSAEFPKEGPSILRIQQVVRGDSAAYFCASSPATGGGNYGYTFGSGTRLTVV.

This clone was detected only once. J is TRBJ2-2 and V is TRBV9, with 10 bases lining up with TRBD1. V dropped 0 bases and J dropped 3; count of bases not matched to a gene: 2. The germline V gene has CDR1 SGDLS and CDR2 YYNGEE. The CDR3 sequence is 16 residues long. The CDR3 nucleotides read TGTGCCAGCAGCGTAGGGGGGACAGGGGACACCGGGGAGCTGTTTTTT. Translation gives CASSVGGTGDTGELFF.

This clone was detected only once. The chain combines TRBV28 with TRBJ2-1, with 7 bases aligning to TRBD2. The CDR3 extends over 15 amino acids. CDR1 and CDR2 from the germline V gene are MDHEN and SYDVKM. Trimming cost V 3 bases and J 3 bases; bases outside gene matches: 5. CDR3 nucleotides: TGTGCCAGCAGTTTCGGCGGGAGTCTCTACAATGAGCAGTTCTTC. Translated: CASSFGGSLYNEQFF.

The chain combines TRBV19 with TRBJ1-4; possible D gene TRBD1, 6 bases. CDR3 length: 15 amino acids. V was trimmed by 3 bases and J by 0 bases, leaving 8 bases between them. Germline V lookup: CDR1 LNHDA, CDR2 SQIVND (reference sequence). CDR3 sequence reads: CASSIQGTTNEKLFF. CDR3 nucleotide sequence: TGTGCCAGTAGTATCCAGGGGACAACTAATGAAAAACTGTTTTTT.

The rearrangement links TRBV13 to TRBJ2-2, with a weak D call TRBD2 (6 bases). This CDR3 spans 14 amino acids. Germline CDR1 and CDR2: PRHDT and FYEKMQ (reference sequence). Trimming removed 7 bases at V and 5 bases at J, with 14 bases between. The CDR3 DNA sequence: TGTGCCAGCATTTCGGCGGGGACTACCGGGGAGCTGTTTTTT. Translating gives CASISAGTTGELFF.

DNA for the CDR3: TGTGCCTGGAGTGAGGGACACGTCCACCCGGGCCAGCCCCAGCATTTT. Protein sequence: CAWSEGHVHPGQPQHF. The chain links TRBV30 to TRBJ1-5; a weak D match, TRBD1 (6 bases). The V and J ends lost 1 base and 7 bases respectively, with 20 bases between them. Germline-derived CDR1 and CDR2 are GTSNPN and SVGIG (reference sequence). The CDR3 is 16 amino acids.

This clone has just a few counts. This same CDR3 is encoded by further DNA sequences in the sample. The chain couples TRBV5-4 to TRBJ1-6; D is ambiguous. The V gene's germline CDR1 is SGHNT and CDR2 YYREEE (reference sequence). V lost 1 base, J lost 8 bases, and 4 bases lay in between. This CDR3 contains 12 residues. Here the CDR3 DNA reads TGTGCCAGCAGCTTGCCGGATTCACCCCTCCACTTT. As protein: CASSLPDSPLHF.

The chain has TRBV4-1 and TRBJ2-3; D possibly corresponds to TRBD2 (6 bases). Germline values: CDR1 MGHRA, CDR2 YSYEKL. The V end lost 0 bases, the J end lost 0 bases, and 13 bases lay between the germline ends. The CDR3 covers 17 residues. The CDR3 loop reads CASSQDVAEGSTDTQYF. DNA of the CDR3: TGCGCCAGCAGCCAAGACGTTGCGGAGGGTAGCACAGATACGCAGTATTTT.

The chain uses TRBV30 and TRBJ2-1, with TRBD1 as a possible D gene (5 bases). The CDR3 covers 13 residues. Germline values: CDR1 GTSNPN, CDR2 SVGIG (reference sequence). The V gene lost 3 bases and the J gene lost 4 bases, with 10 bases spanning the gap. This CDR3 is CAWRGQLYNEQFF. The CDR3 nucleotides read TGTGCCTGGAGGGGGCAGCTTTACAATGAGCAGTTCTTC.

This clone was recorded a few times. Here the CDR3 reads CASSSTGHSNQPQHF. The CDR3 nucleotides read TGTGCCAGCAGTTCGACAGGCCATAGCAATCAGCCCCAGCATTTT. The J gene is TRBJ1-5, the V gene TRBV2, with D maybe TRBD1 (6 bases). The germline CDR1 and CDR2 sequences are SNHLY and FYNNEI. V was trimmed by 5 bases and J by 0 bases, leaving 11 bases between them. This CDR3 region has 15 residues.

CDR3: CASSFTGGSGRYF. The CDR3 DNA sequence: TGTGCCAGCAGCTTTACAGGGGGCTCGGGAAGGTACTTC. This chain connects TRBV5-4 to TRBJ2-7; TRBD1 matches 9 bases. Germline CDR1 and CDR2: SGHNT and YYREEE (reference sequence). This CDR3 has 13 amino acids. The V segment lost 2 bases and the J segment 12 bases; nucleotides outside the gene matches: 9.

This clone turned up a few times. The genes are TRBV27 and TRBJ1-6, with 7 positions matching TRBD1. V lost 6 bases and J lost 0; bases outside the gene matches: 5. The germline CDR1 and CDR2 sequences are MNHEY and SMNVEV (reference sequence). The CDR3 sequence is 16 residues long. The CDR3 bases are TGTGCCAGCAGCCGGCGGGACAGCTCCTATAATTCACCCCTCCACTTT. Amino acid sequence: CASSRRDSSYNSPLHF.

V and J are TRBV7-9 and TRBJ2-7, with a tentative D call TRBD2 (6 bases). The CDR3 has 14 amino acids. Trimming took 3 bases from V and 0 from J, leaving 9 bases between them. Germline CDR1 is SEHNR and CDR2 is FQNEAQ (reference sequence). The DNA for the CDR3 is TGTGCCAGCAGCTTCGAGCGGGCCTCCTACGAGCAGTACTTC. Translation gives CASSFERASYEQYF.